This T cell receptor (beta chain) was sequenced for a study of CD8+CD57+ T cells in acquired aplastic anemia. V lost 5 bases to trimming and J lost 5 bases; unmatched junction nucleotides: 7. The CDR3 is made up of 14 amino acids. Germline CDR1 WNHNN, CDR2 SYGVQD (reference sequence). Template material for TCR beta VDJ and CDR3 profiling consisted of genomic DNA. Each CDR3 protein is one row after TCRdb ran MiXCR on the reads. The sample has about 250,000 distinct CDR3 sequences, more than 45% seen once; the top ten hold about 7.8%. It was patients with CD8+CD57+ cell expansion by flow cytometry who were chosen for sequencing.

The specimen was sorted CD4+, CD8+, or CD8+CD57+ T cells (not recorded which) from PBMCs. The chain joins TRBV10-1 to TRBJ2-7; TRBD1 matches at 9 bases. The sequence came from a human donor with aplastic anemia. The CDR3 sequence is CASSLDRGSHEQYV. The CDR3 DNA sequence: TGCGCCAGCAGTCTCGACAGGGGGTCCCACGAGCAGTACGTC.